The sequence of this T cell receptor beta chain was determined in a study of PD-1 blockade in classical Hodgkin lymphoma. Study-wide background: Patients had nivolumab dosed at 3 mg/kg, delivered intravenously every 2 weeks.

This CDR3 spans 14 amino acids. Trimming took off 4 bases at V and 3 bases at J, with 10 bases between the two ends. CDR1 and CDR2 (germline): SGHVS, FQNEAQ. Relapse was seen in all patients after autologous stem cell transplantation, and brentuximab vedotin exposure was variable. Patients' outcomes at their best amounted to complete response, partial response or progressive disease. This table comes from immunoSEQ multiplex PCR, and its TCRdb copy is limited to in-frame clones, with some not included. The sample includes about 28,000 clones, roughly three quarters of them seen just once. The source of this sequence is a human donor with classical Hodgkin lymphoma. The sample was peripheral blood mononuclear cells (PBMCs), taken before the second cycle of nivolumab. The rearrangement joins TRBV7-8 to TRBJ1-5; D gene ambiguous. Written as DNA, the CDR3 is TGTGCCAGCAGCTCATGGCAGTACAATCAGCCCCAGCATTTT. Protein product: CASSSWQYNQPQHF.